This TCR beta chain appears in the sequencing data of a study of T cells in Graves' hyperthyroidism and ophthalmopathy. Findings of the study overall: Most clonotypes that expanded in the thyroid above 0.001 also showed up in blood.

The CDR3 contains 14 residues. V was pared by 8 bases and J by 0 bases, with 11 bases between. CDR1 is LNHDA and CDR2 is SQIVND in the germline V gene (reference sequence). The table lists this clonotype with a few counts. Its antigen is currently unknown. The source material, RNA transcripts, was used to amplify TCR beta CDR3 regions. When the TCR CDR3 underwent first-round RT-PCR, the HTBI primer set was used. TCRdb re-called the multiplex PCR reads through MiXCR, storing one row per CDR3 protein. The sample includes hundreds of thousands of distinct CDR3 sequences, roughly 15% of them seen just once.

This sequence was found in a woman aged 18 to 35 with Graves' hyperthyroidism. Sequenced input: blood. The V gene is TRBV19, the J gene TRBJ1-5, with unresolved D. CDR3 region: CASRWRDSNQPQHF. CDR3 sequence (DNA): TGTGCCAGTCGCTGGCGAGATAGCAATCAGCCCCAGCATTTT.